The 7 T cell receptor beta chains listed next were all sequenced from one sample in a study of T cells in Graves' hyperthyroidism and ophthalmopathy. Amplification yielded TCR beta CDR3 regions, with RNA transcripts as the source. Initially, a first-round RT-PCR of the TCR CDR3 employed the HTBI primer set. Via MiXCR, TCRdb re-called the multiplex PCR reads, giving one row per CDR3 protein. The data show around 520,000 distinct CDR3 sequences, approximately 15% seen once. Sequencing used blood. These receptor sequences come from a woman in her 40s with Graves' hyperthyroidism.

This clonotype was observed at least ten times. The chain has TRBV20-1 and TRBJ2-3; 8 bases map to TRBD2. The V and J ends lost 5 bases and 4 bases, in that order; junction bases with no gene match: 14. Germline-derived CDR1 and CDR2 are DFQATT and SNEGSKA (reference sequence). The CDR3 sequence is 16 residues long. The CDR3 DNA follows: TGCAGTGCTCGACCCTTCCTGACTAGCGATCCAGATACGCAGTATTTT. Residues: CSARPFLTSDPDTQYF.

In its sample, this clonotype was seen a few times. V gene TRBV6-5 combines with J gene TRBJ2-7; D gene ambiguous. This CDR3 has 16 amino acids. Trimming stripped 0 bases from V and 2 bases from J, with 14 bases between. Germline V gene sequence: CDR1 MNHEY, CDR2 SVGAGI. The CDR3 sequence: CASSYSKSLPAYEQYF. For the CDR3, the DNA is TGTGCCAGCAGTTACTCGAAGTCCCTTCCCGCCTACGAGCAGTACTTC.

This clonotype was recorded at least ten times. V and J are TRBV12-5 and TRBJ2-5, with D unclear. V was cut by 1 base and J by 5 bases, with 8 bases left in between. Germline CDR1 LGHNT, CDR2 FRNRAP. The CDR3 is 13 amino acids. In DNA form, the CDR3 reads TGTGCTAGTGGTTTGGCGAACTGGGAGACCCAGTACTTC. This gives the protein CASGLANWETQYF. Combining the CDR3 with reference TRBV12-5 and TRBJ2-5 gives the whole variable domain DARVTQTPRHKVTEMGQEVTMRCQPILGHNTVFWYRQTMMQGLELLAYFRNRAPLDDSGMPKDRFSAEMPDATLATLKIQPSEPRDSAVYFCASGLANWETQYFGPGTRLLVL.

This clonotype was observed at least ten times. The rearrangement links TRBV2 to TRBJ2-1; maybe TRBD2 (6 bases). The V end was cut by 0 bases, the J end by 6 bases, with 15 bases between. CDR3 size: 16 residues. Germline CDR1 reads SNHLY; CDR2 reads FYNNEI. This CDR3 is CASSEAGDFPRNEQFF. The DNA of the CDR3 is TGTGCCAGCAGTGAAGCAGGGGACTTCCCCCGCAATGAGCAGTTCTTC.

The rearrangement joins TRBV7-9 to TRBJ2-3, with 7 bases lining up with TRBD1. Germline CDR1 reads SEHNR; CDR2 reads FQNEAQ (reference sequence). The CDR3 sequence is 16 residues long. V lost 3 bases and J lost 0; bases outside the gene matches: 6. The CDR3 is CASSFRDSSSTDTQYF. The CDR3 DNA sequence: TGTGCCAGCAGCTTCCGGGACAGCTCTAGCACAGATACGCAGTATTTT.

This clonotype has a handful of counts. The genes are TRBV5-1 and TRBJ2-3; D uncertain. The CDR3 is made up of 13 amino acids. Germline V gene sequence: CDR1 SGHRS, CDR2 YFSETQ. The V and J ends lost 7 bases and 1 base respectively, with 10 bases between them. The CDR3 nucleotides read TGCGCCAGCGGCTCCACCGGCACAGATACGCAGTATTTT. Its protein is CASGSTGTDTQYF.

A few counts support this clonotype. This sequence joins TRBV6-1 and TRBJ2-1, with 14 nucleotides matching TRBD2. Germline assignment: CDR1 MNHNS and CDR2 SASEGT. The CDR3 has 18 residues. With V trimmed by 4 bases and J by 5 bases, 10 bases remained unmatched. CDR3 loop: CASSASGTSGRFHNEQFF. The CDR3 DNA reads as TGTGCCAGCAGTGCGTCCGGGACTAGCGGGAGATTCCACAATGAGCAGTTCTTC.